This T cell receptor beta chain is from a study of blood T cell repertoires in COVID-19. Libraries were prepared by immunoSEQ multiplex PCR; TCRdb keeps only in-frame clonotypes and omits some of them. The profile shows approximately 31,000 clones, approximately 91% of them singletons. V gave up 5 bases and J gave up 1 base, with 16 bases separating them. This CDR3 has 16 residues. The germline gives CDR1 LNHDA, CDR2 SQIVND (reference sequence). The sequenced sample consisted of peripheral blood. The chain recombines TRBV19 with TRBJ2-3, with a tentative D call TRBD1 (5 bases). The origin of this receptor is a woman of 80 years or more with active or convalescent COVID-19. The CDR3: CASSGARGVGTDTQYF. CDR3 DNA: TGTGCCAGTAGTGGGGCAAGGGGCGTGGGCACAGATACGCAGTATTTT.